The T cell receptor beta chain described here comes from a study of shared clonotypes between healthy human individuals. At the deep level, the assay was run. Clones were read by immunoSEQ multiplex PCR, and TCRdb kept only the in-frame ones, dropping some. This table holds approximately 2,000,000 clones, roughly 90% found once. CDR1 and CDR2 (germline): SNHLY, FYNNEI. The ends lost 6 bases at V and 7 bases at J; junction bases unmatched: 9. There are 14 residues in the CDR3. Sequencing was done on a sample of naive CD4+ T cells from PBMCs. The subset: CD45RA+ positively selected. This TCR was sampled from a man between 18 and 35 years old in good health. Some clones in this sample may be carry-over from other donors' samples. The V call is TRBV2, the J call TRBJ2-7; TRBD2 aligns across 10 bases. This CDR3 is CASSGLADLGEQYF. For the CDR3, the DNA is TGTGCCAGCAGCGGACTAGCGGATTTAGGGGAGCAGTACTTC.